This T cell receptor beta chain was obtained from a study of persistence of HIV-infected CD4 T cells (dated by TCRdb to 2020 to 2022). With regard to the full study: The study isolated CMV- and HIV-1 Gag-responding CD4+ T cells from ART-treated individuals to examine antigen-driven clonal expansion of HIV-1-infected cells. The median time the participants had spent on suppressive ART was 7 to 9 years. Peripheral blood samples of up to roughly 200 mL were obtained at multiple time points, with the exception of a couple of participants, for whom leukapheresis was performed at a single time point. The clonality of all cells in each sorted population was assessed by TCRbeta sequencing, whereas the clonality of infected cells was assessed by proviral sequencing. The TCR cluster analysis across participants included roughly 8 participants for CMV and 6 or 7 participants for Gag. Broader findings and caveats from the paper: TCR oligoclonality correlated with proviral oligoclonality within the same sorted populations. Significantly lower TCRbeta richness was observed in CMV- and Gag-responding cells than in anti-CD3/anti-CD28-responding cells, and higher oligoclonality was observed in CMV-responding cells than in CD3/CD28-stimulated and Gag-responding cells. Few individuals were included in the study, and only a limited range of antigens was tested. Antigen-responding cells were enriched for degenerate expanded CDR3beta sequences, which suggests convergent selection of CD4+ responses to CMV and Gag. Bulk TCR analyses could not be restricted to the rare CMV-responding cells that actually carried HIV-1 proviruses.

Concerning this clone itself: Its antigen is still unknown. No clone much larger than this one lies a single base away; base qualities are absent.

The immunoSEQ hsTCRB assay version 4 in survey mode was used to sequence TCRbeta repertoires from genomic DNA. Genomic DNA was diluted to around 9.2 ng/uL, using up to 1 ug per sample for TCRbeta sequencing. In the paper's pipeline: Analysis of the TCRbeta data was done in ImmunoSeq Analyzer 3.0, and diversity was computed on productive nucleotide rearrangements. Using the Immunarch R package, lower-bound TCR diversity was estimated with the improved Chao index and clonality was estimated with the Gini coefficient. Different nucleotide rearrangements encoding the same CDR3beta amino acid sequence were treated as distinct clonotypes. TCRbeta sequences significantly enriched in antigen-responding cells relative to anti-CD3/anti-CD28-activated cells were identified by differential abundance analysis. Using predicted peptide-MHC specificity as the basis, GLIPH2 grouped TCRs into clusters, both for each participant individually and for the merged data sets that combined participants. In its TCRdb copy, this immuneACCESS table keeps in-frame sequences only and misses some clones. Where compared with another copy, unresolved V genes explain less than half of these, and the others have no known cause. V, J and clone size reflect that table, while D and trimming were determined from the DNA. For this sample the table gives 25,000 to 30,000 clones, of which roughly four fifths were detected only once. The top ten hold roughly 4.5% of the sample.

The meaning of the sample's treatment or condition label: suppressive antiretroviral therapy. Lysates of CMV-infected fibroblasts were used at approximately 10 ug/mL for cell stimulation. Memory CD4+ T cells that did not respond, being CD40L-negative, CD69-negative and CD45RO-high, were sorted as memory populations depleted of antigen-responding cells. Participants were HIV-1-infected adults who started suppressive ART during chronic infection. For at least 4 years, participants had undetectable plasma HIV-1 RNA, below 50 copies/mL. To be included, participants needed a CD4+ T cell count above 400 cells/uL and a positive CMV serology. Before stimulation, PBMCs were isolated using density centrifugation and depleted of CD8+ T cells. Stimulation of CD8-depleted PBMCs was carried out for approximately 17 hours with anti-CD28/CD49d costimulation, CD40-blocking antibody and enfuvirtide, to prevent new infections. Cell sorting was done on a Beckman Coulter MoFlo Legacy or XDP sorter, and dead cells were excluded with propidium iodide. Genomic DNA was extracted with the QIAamp DNA Mini Kit for samples above one million cells, otherwise with the Quick-DNA Microprep Kit.

Relative to germline, V is missing 1 base and J is missing 8 bases, with 10 bases of the junction outside any gene match. The germline V gene sets CDR1 to MDHEN and CDR2 to SYDVKM. Its CDR3 holds 15 amino acids, cysteine through phenylalanine. Left in the record is the CDR3 DNA by itself, 45 bases read in frame from the first base. Rearrangement joined TRBV28 to TRBJ1-2; 7 bases in between match TRBD1. The sequence came from an adult man with HIV who was CMV-seropositive. The sequencing used CD4+ T cells sorted from PBMCs after approximately 19-hour stimulation, collected from a patient who received antiretroviral therapy. The sample's cell subset or site label, in plain terms: CD40L-CD69- CD45RO-high memory CD4 T cells not responding to CMV lysate. The CDR3 protein sequence reads: CASSLLAGGSRGYTF. The base sequence is TGTGCCAGCAGTTTATTAGCAGGGGGGAGTCGGGGCTACACCTTC.